This T cell receptor (beta chain) was recorded in a study of T cells in Graves' hyperthyroidism and ophthalmopathy. Germline V gene data show CDR1 as ENHRY and CDR2 as SYGVKD. Trimming pared 3 bases from V and 0 bases from J, leaving 2 bases between. There are 13 residues in the CDR3. It was RNA transcripts that yielded the amplified TCR beta CDR3 regions. The TCR CDR3 first-round RT-PCR relied on the HTBI primer set. TCRdb analysed the multiplex PCR reads with MiXCR anew, one entry per CDR3 protein. Seen here are hundreds of thousands of distinct CDR3 sequences, approximately 14% observed once, and the top ten hold 10% to 13%. Over 18 months, lack of ophthalmopathy progression marked Graves' hyperthyroidism as stable. Each patient was aged 18 to 65 and had newly diagnosed hyperthyroidism of under 2 months' duration.

This rearrangement joins TRBV10-3 to TRBJ1-4; no reliable D call. The origin of this receptor is a woman under 30 with Graves' hyperthyroidism. The sample comprised blood. CDR3 nucleotides: TGTGCCATCAGTGATGCAACTAATGAAAAACTGTTTTTT. As protein: CAISDATNEKLFF.